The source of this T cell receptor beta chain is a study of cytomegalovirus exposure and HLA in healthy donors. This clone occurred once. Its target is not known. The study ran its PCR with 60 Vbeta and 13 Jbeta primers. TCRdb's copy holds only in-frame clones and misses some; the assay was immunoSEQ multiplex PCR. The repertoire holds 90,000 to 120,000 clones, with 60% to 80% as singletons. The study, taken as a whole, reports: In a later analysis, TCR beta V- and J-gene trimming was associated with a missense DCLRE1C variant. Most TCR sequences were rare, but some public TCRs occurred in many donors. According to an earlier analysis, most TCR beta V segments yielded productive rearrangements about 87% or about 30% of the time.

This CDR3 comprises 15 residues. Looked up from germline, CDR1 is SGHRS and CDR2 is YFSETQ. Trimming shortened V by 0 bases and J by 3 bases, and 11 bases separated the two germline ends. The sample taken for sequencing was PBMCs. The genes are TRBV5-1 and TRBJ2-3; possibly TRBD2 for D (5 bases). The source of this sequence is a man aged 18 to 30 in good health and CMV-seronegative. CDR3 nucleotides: TGCGCCAGCAGCTTGGAAGGGAGAGGGACAGATACGCAGTATTTT. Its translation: CASSLEGRGTDTQYF. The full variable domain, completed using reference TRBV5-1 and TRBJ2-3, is KAGVTQTPRYLIKTRGQQVTLSCSPISGHRSVSWYQQTPGQGLQFLFEYFSETQRNKGNFPGRFSGRQFSNSRSEMNVSTLELGDSALYLCASSLEGRGTDTQYFGPGTRLTVL.